A single sample gave rise to the 8 T cell receptor beta chains below, sequenced in a study of beta chain features in type 1 diabetes. Expressed TCRB transcripts were sequenced after all isolated RNA was converted to cDNA. The data were produced by immunoSEQ multiplex PCR, yet TCRdb's version contains in-frame clones alone and is incomplete. The table lists more than 300,000 clones, 8% of them singletons, with around 0.45% in the top ten. Material for sequencing was central memory CD4+ T cells from blood. These receptors were taken from a woman aged 18-29 years in good health.

This clone was detected a few times. The sample has other DNA sequences that encode this CDR3 too. The chain combines TRBV7-9 with TRBJ2-5; no definite D call. The CDR3 has 13 residues. Germline CDR1 is SEHNR and CDR2 is FQNEAQ (reference sequence). The ends were cut back, 4 bases at V and 1 base at J, with 7 bases in the middle. The CDR3 reads CASSSSGQETQYF. The DNA of the CDR3 is TGTGCCAGCAGCTCCTCAGGCCAAGAGACCCAGTACTTC.

This clone was seen many times. This sequence joins TRBV9 and TRBJ1-1, with TRBD1 matching 12 bases. CDR3 length: 16 residues. V was clipped by 1 base and J by 6 bases; unmatched bases: 7. The germline V gene encodes CDR1 SGDLS and CDR2 YYNGEE. Written as DNA, the CDR3 is TGTGCCAGCAGCGTAACCGTCGGGACAGGGGGCCCTGAAGCTTTCTTT. This encodes CASSVTVGTGGPEAFF.

The CDR3 bases are TGTGCCAGCAGCGGCAGGGGACTAGCGGGAGGCCACCAAGAGACCCAGTACTTC. Protein: CASSGRGLAGGHQETQYF. V and J are TRBV7-6 and TRBJ2-5; 15 bases fit TRBD2. With V trimmed by 5 bases and J by 0 bases, 7 bases remained unmatched. The CDR3 length is 18 residues. CDR1 and CDR2 (germline): SGHVS, FNYEAQ.

This clone was seen more than once but under ten times. This chain joins TRBV28 and TRBJ2-4; the D gene is possibly TRBD1 (6 bases). The V end was cut by 6 bases, the J end by 6 bases, with 18 bases between. The CDR3 sequence is 15 residues long. Germline V gene sequence: CDR1 MDHEN, CDR2 SYDVKM. Written as DNA, the CDR3 is TGTGCCAGCAGCGCCGACAGGCTGAGATCAAACATTCAGTACTTC. It is translated as CASSADRLRSNIQYF.

The gene calls are TRBV7-2 and TRBJ2-2, with D possibly called TRBD1 or TRBD2 (5 bases each). This CDR3 is built from 15 residues. Germline V gene data show CDR1 as SGHTA and CDR2 as FQGNSA. Trimming took off 5 bases at V and 4 bases at J, with 14 bases between the two ends. CDR3: CASSPGANPTGELFF. CDR3 nucleotide sequence: TGTGCCAGCAGCCCCGGGGCCAACCCCACCGGGGAGCTGTTTTTT.

This clone was seen more than once but under ten times. The chain is built from TRBV21-1 and TRBJ1-5. TRBV21-1 is shown as a pseudogene. This CDR3 has 15 residues. The CDR3 nucleotides are TGTGCCAGCACCCGAGGGGGGGGAGGGAATCAGCCCCAGCATTTT. Its translation is CASTRGGGGNQPQHF.

This clone was picked up a small number of times. The genes are TRBV5-1 and TRBJ2-2; D remains unclear. The CDR3 length is 14 residues. Germline V lookup: CDR1 SGHRS, CDR2 YFSETQ. V was shortened by 4 bases and J by 0 bases, with 7 bases between the two germline ends. CDR3 nucleotides: TGCGCCAGCAGCCTAGAGACGAACACCGGGGAGCTGTTTTTT. As protein: CASSLETNTGELFF.

This clone has just a few counts. Within the sample, other DNA sequences also encode this same CDR3. The V and J genes are TRBV11-2 and TRBJ1-1; D gene uncertain. CDR1 and CDR2 (germline): SGHAT, FQNNGV. This CDR3 contains 13 residues. Trimming shortened V by 1 base and J by 4 bases, and 7 bases separated the two germline ends. The CDR3 DNA reads as TGTGCCAGCAGCTTAGGTGTCGGCACTGAAGCTTTCTTT. It translates to CASSLGVGTEAFF.